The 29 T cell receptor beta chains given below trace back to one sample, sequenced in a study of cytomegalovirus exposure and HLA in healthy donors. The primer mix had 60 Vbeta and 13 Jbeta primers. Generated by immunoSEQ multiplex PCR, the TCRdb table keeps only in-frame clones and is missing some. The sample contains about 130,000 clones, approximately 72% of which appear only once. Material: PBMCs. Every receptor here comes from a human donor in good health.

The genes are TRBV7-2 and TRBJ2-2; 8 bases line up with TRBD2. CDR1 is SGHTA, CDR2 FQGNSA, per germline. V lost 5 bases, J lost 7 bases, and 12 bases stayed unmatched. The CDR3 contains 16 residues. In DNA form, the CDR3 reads TGTGCCAGCAGCCCGGGGGGGCAGCAGGGCGGCGGGGAGCTGTTTTTT. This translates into CASSPGGQQGGGELFF.

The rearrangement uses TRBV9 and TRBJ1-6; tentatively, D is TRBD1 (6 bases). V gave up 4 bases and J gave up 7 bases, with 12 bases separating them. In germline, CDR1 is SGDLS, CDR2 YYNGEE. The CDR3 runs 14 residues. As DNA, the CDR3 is TGTGCCAGCAGCTTCAAAACAGGGAATTCACCCCTCCACTTT. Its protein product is CASSFKTGNSPLHF.

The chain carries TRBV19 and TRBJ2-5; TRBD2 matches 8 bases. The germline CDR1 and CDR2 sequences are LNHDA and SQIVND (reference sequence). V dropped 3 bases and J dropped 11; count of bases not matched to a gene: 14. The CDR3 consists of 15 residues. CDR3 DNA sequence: TGTGCCAGTAGTATTATAGCGGGGACGCCAGGGGAGCAGTACTTC. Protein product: CASSIIAGTPGEQYF.

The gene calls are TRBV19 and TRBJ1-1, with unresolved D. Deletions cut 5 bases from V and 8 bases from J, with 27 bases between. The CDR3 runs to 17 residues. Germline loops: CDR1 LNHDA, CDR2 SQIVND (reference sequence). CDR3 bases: TGTGCCAGTAGTCTCCGTTCCACCCCGTTGGTCCCTGAGGAAGCTTTCTTT. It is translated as CASSLRSTPLVPEEAFF.

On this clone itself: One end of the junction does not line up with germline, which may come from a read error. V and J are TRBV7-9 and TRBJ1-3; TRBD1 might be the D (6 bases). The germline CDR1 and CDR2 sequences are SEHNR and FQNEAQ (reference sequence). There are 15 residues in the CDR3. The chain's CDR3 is CSSSQQQGWAYTIYF. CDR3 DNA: TGTTCCAGCAGCCAACAGCAGGGGTGGGCGTACACCATATATTTT.

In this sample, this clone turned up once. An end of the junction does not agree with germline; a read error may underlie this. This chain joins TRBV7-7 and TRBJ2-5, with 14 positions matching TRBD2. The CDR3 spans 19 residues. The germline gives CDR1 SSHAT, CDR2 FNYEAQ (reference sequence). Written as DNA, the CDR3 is TGTGCTAGCAGCCTCCGTGGGGGACTAGCGGGGGTCTCTCGGGAGACCCAGTACTTC. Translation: CASSLRGGLAGVSRETQYF.

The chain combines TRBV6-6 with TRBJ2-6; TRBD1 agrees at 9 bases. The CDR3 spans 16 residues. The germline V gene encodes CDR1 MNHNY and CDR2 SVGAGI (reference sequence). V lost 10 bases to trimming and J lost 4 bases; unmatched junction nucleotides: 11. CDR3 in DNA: TGTGCCACCAACCGGGACAGGGCCTCCGGGGCCAACGTCCTGACTTTC. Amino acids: CATNRDRASGANVLTF.

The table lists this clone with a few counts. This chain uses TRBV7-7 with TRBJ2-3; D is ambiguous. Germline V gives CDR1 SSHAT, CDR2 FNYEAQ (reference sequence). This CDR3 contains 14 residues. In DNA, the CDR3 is TGTGCTAAAGTGCGGCGGCCTAGCACAGATACGCAGTATTTT. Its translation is CAKVRRPSTDTQYF.

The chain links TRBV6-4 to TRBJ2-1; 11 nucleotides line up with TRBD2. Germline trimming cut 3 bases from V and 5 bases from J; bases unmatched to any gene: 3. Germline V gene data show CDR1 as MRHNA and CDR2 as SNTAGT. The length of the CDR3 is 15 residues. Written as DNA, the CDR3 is TGTGCCAGCAGTGAGACTAGCGGGGCCCACAATGAGCAGTTCTTC. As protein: CASSETSGAHNEQFF.

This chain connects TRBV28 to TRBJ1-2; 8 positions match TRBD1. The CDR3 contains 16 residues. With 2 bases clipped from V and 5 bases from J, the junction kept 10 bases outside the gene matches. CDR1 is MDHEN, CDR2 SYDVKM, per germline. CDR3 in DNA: TGTGCCAGCAGTTTAATTTCAGGGGGCACTCTATATGGCTACACCTTC. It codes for CASSLISGGTLYGYTF.

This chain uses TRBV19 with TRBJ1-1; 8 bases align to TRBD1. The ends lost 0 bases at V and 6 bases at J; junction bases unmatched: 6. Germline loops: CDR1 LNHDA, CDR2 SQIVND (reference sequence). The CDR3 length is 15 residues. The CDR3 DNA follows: TGTGCCAGTAGTATAGATCTGCTACAGGGGGCTGAAGCTTTCTTT. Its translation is CASSIDLLQGAEAFF.

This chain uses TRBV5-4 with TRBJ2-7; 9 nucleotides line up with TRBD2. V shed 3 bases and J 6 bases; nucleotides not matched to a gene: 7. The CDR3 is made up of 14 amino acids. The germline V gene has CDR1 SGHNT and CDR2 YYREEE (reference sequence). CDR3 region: CASSSGTSLPEQYF. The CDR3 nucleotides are TGTGCCAGCAGCTCCGGGACTAGCCTTCCCGAGCAGTACTTC.

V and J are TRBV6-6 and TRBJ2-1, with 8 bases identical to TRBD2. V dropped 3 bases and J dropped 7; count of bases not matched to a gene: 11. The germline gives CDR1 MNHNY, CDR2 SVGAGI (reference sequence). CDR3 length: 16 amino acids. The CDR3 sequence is CASSYWTGTSVNEQFF. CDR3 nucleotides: TGTGCCAGCAGTTATTGGACCGGGACTAGTGTTAATGAGCAGTTCTTC.

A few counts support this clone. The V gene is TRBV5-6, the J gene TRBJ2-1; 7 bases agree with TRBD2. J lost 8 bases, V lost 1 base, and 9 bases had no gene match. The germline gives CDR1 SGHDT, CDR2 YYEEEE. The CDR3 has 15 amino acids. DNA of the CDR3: TGTGCCAGCAGCTTGCGAGGGAGGGCCTGGGATGAGCAGTTCTTC. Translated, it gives CASSLRGRAWDEQFF.

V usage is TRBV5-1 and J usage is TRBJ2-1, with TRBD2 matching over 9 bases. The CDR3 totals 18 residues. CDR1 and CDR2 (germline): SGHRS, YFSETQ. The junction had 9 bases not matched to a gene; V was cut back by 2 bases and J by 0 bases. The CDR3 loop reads CASSFGSGGGSSYNEQFF. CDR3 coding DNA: TGCGCCAGCAGCTTTGGTAGCGGGGGCGGAAGCTCCTACAATGAGCAGTTCTTC.

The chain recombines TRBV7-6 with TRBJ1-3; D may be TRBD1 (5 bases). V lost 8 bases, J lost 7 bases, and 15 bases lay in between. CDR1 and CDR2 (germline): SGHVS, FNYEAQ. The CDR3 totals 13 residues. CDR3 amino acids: CASGSHPGNTIYF. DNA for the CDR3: TGTGCCAGCGGCTCACACCCAGGGAACACCATATATTTT.

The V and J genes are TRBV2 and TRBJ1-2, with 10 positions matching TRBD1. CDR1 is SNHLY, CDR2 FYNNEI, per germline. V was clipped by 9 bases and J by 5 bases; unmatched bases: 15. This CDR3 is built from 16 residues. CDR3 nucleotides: TGTGCCAGTCCAGAGCCCCAGACAGGGGGCGGGTATGGCTACACCTTC. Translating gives CASPEPQTGGGYGYTF. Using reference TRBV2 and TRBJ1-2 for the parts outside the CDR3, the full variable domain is EPEVTQTPSHQVTQMGQEVILRCVPISNHLYFYWYRQILGQKVEFLVSFYNNEISEKSEIFDDQFSVERPDGSNFTLKIRSTKLEDSAMYFCASPEPQTGGGYGYTFGSGTRLTVV.

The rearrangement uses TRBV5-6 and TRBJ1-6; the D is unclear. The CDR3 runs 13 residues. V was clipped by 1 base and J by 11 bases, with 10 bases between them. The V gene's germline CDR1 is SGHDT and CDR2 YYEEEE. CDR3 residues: CASSLRDKTPLHF. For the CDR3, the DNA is TGTGCCAGCAGCTTGCGGGATAAAACACCCCTCCACTTT.

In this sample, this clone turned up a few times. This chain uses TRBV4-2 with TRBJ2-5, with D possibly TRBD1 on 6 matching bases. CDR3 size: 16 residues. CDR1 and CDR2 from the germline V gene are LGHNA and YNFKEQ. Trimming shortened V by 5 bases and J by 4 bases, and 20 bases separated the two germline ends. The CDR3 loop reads CASSFTTPVGGETQYF. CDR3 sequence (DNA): TGTGCCAGCAGCTTTACGACCCCAGTAGGGGGAGAGACCCAGTACTTC.

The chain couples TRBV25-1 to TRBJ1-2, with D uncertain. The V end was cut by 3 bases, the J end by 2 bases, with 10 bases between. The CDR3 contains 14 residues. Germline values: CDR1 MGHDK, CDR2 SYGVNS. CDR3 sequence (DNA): TGTGCCAGCAGTGAGCCCGGTAGCAACTATGGCTACACCTTC. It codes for CASSEPGSNYGYTF.

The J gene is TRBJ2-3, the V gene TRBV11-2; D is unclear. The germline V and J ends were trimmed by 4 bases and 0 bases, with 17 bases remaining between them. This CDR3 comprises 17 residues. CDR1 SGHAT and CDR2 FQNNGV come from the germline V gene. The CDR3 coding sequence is TGTGCCAGCAGCTATTATATTGTCGGCGGCAGCACAGATACGCAGTATTTT. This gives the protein CASSYYIVGGSTDTQYF. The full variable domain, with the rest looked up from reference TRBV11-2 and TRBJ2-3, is EAGVAQSPRYKIIEKRQSVAFWCNPISGHATLYWYQQILGQGPKLLIQFQNNGVVDDSQLPKDRFSAERLKGVDSTLKIQPAKLEDSAVYLCASSYYIVGGSTDTQYFGPGTRLTVL.

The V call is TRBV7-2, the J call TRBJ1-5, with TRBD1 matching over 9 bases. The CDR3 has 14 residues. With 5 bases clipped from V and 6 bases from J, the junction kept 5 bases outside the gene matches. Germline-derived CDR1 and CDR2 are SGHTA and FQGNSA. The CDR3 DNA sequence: TGTGCCAGCAGCACAACAGGGGGCGTTCAGCCCCAGCATTTT. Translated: CASSTTGGVQPQHF. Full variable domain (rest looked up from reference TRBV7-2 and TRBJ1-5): GAGVSQSPSNKVTEKGKDVELRCDPISGHTALYWYRQSLGQGLEFLIYFQGNSAPDKSGLPSDRFSAERTGGSVSTLTIQRTQQEDSAVYLCASSTTGGVQPQHFGDGTRLSIL.

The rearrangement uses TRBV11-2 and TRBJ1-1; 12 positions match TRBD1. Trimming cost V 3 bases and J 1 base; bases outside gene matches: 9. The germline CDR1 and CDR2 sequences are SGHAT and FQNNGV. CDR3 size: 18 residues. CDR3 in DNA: TGTGCCAGCAGCTTCAGCGGGACAGGGGGCTTTGGGAACACTGAAGCTTTCTTT. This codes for CASSFSGTGGFGNTEAFF.

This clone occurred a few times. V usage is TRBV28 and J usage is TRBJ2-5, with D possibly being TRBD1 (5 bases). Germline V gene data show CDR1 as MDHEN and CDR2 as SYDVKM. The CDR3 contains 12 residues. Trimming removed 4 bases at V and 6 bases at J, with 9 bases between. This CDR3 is CASSSQGQTQYF. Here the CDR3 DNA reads TGTGCCAGCAGTTCCCAGGGCCAGACCCAGTACTTC. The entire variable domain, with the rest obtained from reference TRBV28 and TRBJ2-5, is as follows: DVKVTQSSRYLVKRTGEKVFLECVQDMDHENMFWYRQDPGLGLRLIYFSYDVKMKEKGDIPEGYSVSREKKERFSLILESASTNQTSMYLCASSSQGQTQYFGPGTRLLVL.

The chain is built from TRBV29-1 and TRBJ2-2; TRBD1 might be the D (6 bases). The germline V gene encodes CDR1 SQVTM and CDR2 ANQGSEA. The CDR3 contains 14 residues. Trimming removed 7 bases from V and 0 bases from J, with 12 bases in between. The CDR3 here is CSAMDRSNTGELFF. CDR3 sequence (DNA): TGCAGCGCCATGGACAGATCGAACACCGGGGAGCTGTTTTTT.

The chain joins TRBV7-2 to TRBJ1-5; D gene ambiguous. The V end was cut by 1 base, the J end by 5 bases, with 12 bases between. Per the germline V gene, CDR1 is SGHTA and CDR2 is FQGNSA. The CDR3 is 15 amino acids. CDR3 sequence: CASSLDLGSHQPQHF. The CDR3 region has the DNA TGTGCCAGCAGCTTAGATCTTGGCAGTCATCAGCCCCAGCATTTT.

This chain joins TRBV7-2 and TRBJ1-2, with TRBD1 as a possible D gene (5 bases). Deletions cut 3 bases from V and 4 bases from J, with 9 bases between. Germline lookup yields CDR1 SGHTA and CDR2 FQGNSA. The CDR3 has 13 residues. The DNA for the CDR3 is TGTGCCAGCAGCTTGGGGCAGCTCTATGGCTACACCTTC. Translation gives CASSLGQLYGYTF.

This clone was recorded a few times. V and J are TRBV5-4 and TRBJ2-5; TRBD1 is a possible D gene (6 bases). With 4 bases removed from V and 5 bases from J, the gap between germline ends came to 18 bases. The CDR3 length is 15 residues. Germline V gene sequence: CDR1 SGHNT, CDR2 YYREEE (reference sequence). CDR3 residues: CASSAPQGVKETQYF. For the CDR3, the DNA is TGTGCCAGCAGCGCACCACAGGGAGTCAAGGAGACCCAGTACTTC.

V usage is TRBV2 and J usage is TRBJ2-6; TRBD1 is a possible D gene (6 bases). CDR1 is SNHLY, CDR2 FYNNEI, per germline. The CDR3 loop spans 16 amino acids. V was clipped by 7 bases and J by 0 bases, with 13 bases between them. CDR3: CASTVGQFSGANVLTF. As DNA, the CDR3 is TGTGCCAGCACGGTCGGACAGTTCTCTGGGGCCAACGTCCTGACTTTC. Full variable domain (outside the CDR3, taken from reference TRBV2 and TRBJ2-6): EPEVTQTPSHQVTQMGQEVILRCVPISNHLYFYWYRQILGQKVEFLVSFYNNEISEKSEIFDDQFSVERPDGSNFTLKIRSTKLEDSAMYFCASTVGQFSGANVLTFGAGSRLTVL.